Shown below are 10 T cell receptor beta chains from a single sample sequenced in a study of cytomegalovirus exposure and HLA in healthy donors. PCR involved 60 Vbeta and 13 Jbeta primers. Data came from immunoSEQ multiplex PCR; TCRdb stores just in-frame clones and leaves some out. This table holds 100,000 to 150,000 clones, around 77% found once. The sequencing sample was made of PBMCs. The receptors shown here come from a male donor in good health and CMV-seropositive.

The chain combines TRBV5-4 with TRBJ2-5, with 9 bases identical to TRBD1. The DNA end favors TRBJ2-7, so the J call may be wrong. The CDR3 extends over 12 amino acids. The germline V gene has CDR1 SGHNT and CDR2 YYREEE (reference sequence). CDR3 nucleotide sequence: TGTGCCAGCAGTAGGGACAGGGTCGAGCAGTACTTC. Translated, it gives CASSRDRVEQYF.

The chain couples TRBV15 to TRBJ2-5; TRBD1 agrees at 10 bases. The CDR3 runs to 15 residues. CDR1 is LNHNV and CDR2 is YYDKDF in the germline V gene (reference sequence). Germline trimming cut 3 bases from V and 2 bases from J; bases unmatched to any gene: 3. The CDR3 sequence: CATSSRQGAQETQYF. CDR3 nucleotide sequence: TGTGCCACCAGCAGCCGACAGGGGGCACAAGAGACCCAGTACTTC.

The chain combines TRBV5-1 with TRBJ2-1; 10 bases agree with TRBD1. Germline V gene lookup returns CDR1 SGHRS and CDR2 YFSETQ. Trimming cost V 4 bases and J 2 bases; bases outside gene matches: 3. The CDR3 is made up of 15 amino acids. The CDR3 coding sequence is TGCGCCAGCAGCAAGGGACAGGGGACCTACAATGAGCAGTTCTTC. Amino acids: CASSKGQGTYNEQFF. Supplemented by reference TRBV5-1 and TRBJ2-1, the full variable domain reads KAGVTQTPRYLIKTRGQQVTLSCSPISGHRSVSWYQQTPGQGLQFLFEYFSETQRNKGNFPGRFSGRQFSNSRSEMNVSTLELGDSALYLCASSKGQGTYNEQFFGPGTRLTVL.

V and J are TRBV9 and TRBJ2-2; 15 bases are a match to TRBD2. After removal of 4 bases from V and 7 bases from J, the junction contained 11 bases not matched to a gene. Germline V CDR1 and CDR2: SGDLS, YYNGEE. There are 18 residues in the CDR3. The CDR3 here is CASSPRTSGRGWGGELFF. As DNA, the CDR3 is TGTGCCAGCAGCCCCCGGACTAGCGGGAGGGGTTGGGGCGGGGAGCTGTTTTTT.

The chain employs TRBV10-3 and TRBJ2-7; 9 bases match TRBD1. V lost 2 bases, J lost 7 bases, and 9 bases stayed unmatched. The CDR3 is made up of 15 amino acids. Germline CDR1 ENHRY, CDR2 SYGVKD. The CDR3 DNA reads as TGTGCCATCAGTGAGGGGACAGGGTCTATTTATGAGCAGTACTTC. Protein: CAISEGTGSIYEQYF.

The sample holds a few counts of this clone. The V call is TRBV5-6, the J call TRBJ1-2; TRBD1 might be the D (5 bases). This CDR3 comprises 13 residues. V lost 3 bases to trimming and J lost 10 bases, with 16 bases between them. Germline-derived CDR1 and CDR2 are SGHDT and YYEEEE. In nucleotides, the CDR3 is TGTGCCAGCAGCTCCTGGGGCATGTTTGACTACACCTTC. Translation: CASSSWGMFDYTF.

The rearrangement links TRBV7-2 to TRBJ2-5, with 7 bases matching TRBD2. The end of the DNA fits TRBJ2-7 better, so the J call may be wrong. CDR3 length: 16 amino acids. Germline CDR1 SGHTA, CDR2 FQGNSA. In DNA, the CDR3 is TGTGCCAGCAGCTCGCAGCGGGGAGGGAACTCCTACGAGCAGTACTTC. It yields the protein CASSSQRGGNSYEQYF.

This clone appeared once. The chain joins TRBV6-1 to TRBJ1-5; unclear D gene. The ends were cut back, 1 base at V and 10 bases at J, with 8 bases in the middle. This CDR3 spans 12 amino acids. Germline CDR1 MNHNS, CDR2 SASEGT. The CDR3 sequence is CASSEGARPQHF. The CDR3 nucleotides read TGTGCCAGCAGTGAAGGAGCGCGACCCCAGCATTTT.

The chain couples TRBV11-2 to TRBJ2-3; D is perhaps TRBD2 (7 bases). The CDR3 runs 16 residues. Germline V gene sequence: CDR1 SGHAT, CDR2 FQNNGV. V shed 5 bases and J shed 1 base, with 16 bases lying between them. CDR3: CASSQGGGAGTDTQYF. The CDR3 nucleotides read TGTGCCAGCAGCCAAGGAGGGGGGGCCGGCACAGATACGCAGTATTTT.

The count of this clone is one. This chain joins TRBV28 and TRBJ2-1; TRBD2 aligns across 8 bases. V was clipped by 3 bases and J by 3 bases; unmatched bases: 4. There are 15 residues in the CDR3. Looked up from germline, CDR1 is MDHEN and CDR2 is SYDVKM. The DNA of the CDR3 is TGTGCCAGCAGTTTTCTAGCGGGCCTCTACAATGAGCAGTTCTTC. This codes for CASSFLAGLYNEQFF.